This T cell receptor (beta chain) comes out of a study of blood T cell repertoires in COVID-19. The overall study: Sites across the United States, Italy and Spain contributed samples from acute and convalescent COVID-19. PBMCs, B-cell-depleted T cells, or T cells provided the cDNA or gDNA that made up the material.

Measured with immunoSEQ multiplex PCR; TCRdb has only the in-frame clones, and not every one. Of about 52,000 clones in the sample, roughly four fifths were seen once. This clone is labeled as large (0.1 to 1%). V lost 1 base to trimming and J lost 3 bases; unmatched junction nucleotides: 2. The CDR3 is 16 residues long. Germline V CDR1 and CDR2: SEHNR, FQNEAQ (reference sequence). This chain uses TRBV7-9 with TRBJ1-6; 8 bases agree with TRBD1. This TCR derives from a woman at least 80 years old with COVID-19, enrolled during active disease. The material sequenced was peripheral blood. The CDR3 DNA reads as TGTGCCAGCAGCTTAGGGACAGGGTTCTATAATTCACCCCTCCACTTT. Translating gives CASSLGTGFYNSPLHF.